This TCR beta chain was observed in a study of cytomegalovirus exposure and HLA in healthy donors. Whole-study results and caveats: About 180 TCR beta chains were listed as cytomegalovirus-associated. According to a later analysis, donors in an Asian-associated ancestry cluster reportedly had fewer N-insertions than the approximately 670-donor mean.

V lost 5 bases, J lost 4 bases, and 16 bases lay in between. This CDR3 is 15 amino acids long. CDR1 and CDR2 from the germline V gene are SGHDT and YYEEEE. To note about this clone: Its antigen is not identified.

The study ran its PCR with 60 Vbeta and 13 Jbeta primers. Measured with immunoSEQ multiplex PCR; TCRdb has only the in-frame clones, and not every one. Among 130,000 or so clones listed, roughly 80% were seen once. When sampled, the donors appeared nominally healthy, though they likely had unrecorded immune exposures. This sequence was found in a woman aged 55-69 years in good health and CMV-seronegative. The sample consisted of PBMCs. The chain couples TRBV5-6 to TRBJ1-3; D might be TRBD1 (5 bases). CDR3 residues: CASSTLGRAGNTIYF. The CDR3 nucleotides read TGTGCCAGCAGTACCCTGGGCAGGGCGGGAAACACCATATATTTT.